These T cell receptor beta chains were read from a single sample in a study of blood T cells in healthy people across ages. In TCRdb, the 5' RACE reads were re-called with MiXCR into one record per CDR3 protein. Among hundreds of thousands of distinct CDR3 sequences listed, around two fifths were seen once. Sequencing was performed on blood. These receptors all stem from a man in his sixties in good health. CDR3s include the opening cysteine and the closing phenylalanine or tryptophan. The order of the fields is CDR3 protein, CDR3 DNA, D gene, J gene, V gene, clone size. The D gene is left open where the match is weak. Clone size is not always given. Where it is, it says once, few, many or a class for expanded clones.

cdr3_aa: CASSMVVQETQYF
cdr3_nt: TGCGCCAGCAGCATGGTTGTCCAAGAGACCCAATACTTC
d_call: -
j_call: TRBJ2-5
v_call: TRBV5-1
clone_size: -

cdr3_aa: CSARLDSLNTEAFF
cdr3_nt: TGCAGTGCTAGGTTAGACAGCCTGAACACTGAAGCTTTCTTT
d_call: -
j_call: TRBJ1-1
v_call: TRBV20-1
clone_size: -

cdr3_aa: CASSLAGGAGRGYTF
cdr3_nt: TGTGCCAGCAGTTTAGCCGGGGGGGCAGGGCGAGGCTACACCTTC
d_call: -
j_call: TRBJ1-2
v_call: TRBV12-3/TRBV12-4
clone_size: few

cdr3_aa: CASSSWDKLPVAFF
cdr3_nt: TGTGCCAGCAGTTCCTGGGACAAATTACCTGTAGCTTTCTTT
d_call: -
j_call: TRBJ1-1
v_call: TRBV27
clone_size: -

cdr3_aa: CASRHGGSGANVLTF
cdr3_nt: TGTGCCAGCAGACATGGGGGTTCTGGGGCCAACGTCCTGACTTTC
d_call: -
j_call: TRBJ2-6
v_call: TRBV28
clone_size: -

cdr3_aa: CASSSAGSFYEQYF
cdr3_nt: TGTGCCAGCAGCTCGGCAGGATCTTTCTACGAGCAGTACTTC
d_call: -
j_call: TRBJ2-7
v_call: TRBV7-2
clone_size: few

cdr3_aa: CASTSPTGGNYEQYF
cdr3_nt: TGTGCCAGCACCTCACCGACAGGGGGAAACTACGAGCAGTACTTC
d_call: TRBD1
j_call: TRBJ2-7
v_call: TRBV28
clone_size: few

cdr3_aa: CASSSRQGARTDTQYF
cdr3_nt: TGTGCCAGCAGTTCGCGACAGGGGGCGAGGACAGATACGCAGTATTTT
d_call: TRBD1
j_call: TRBJ2-3
v_call: TRBV6-5
clone_size: -

cdr3_aa: CSASPPRGGAGTEAFF
cdr3_nt: TGCAGTGCTAGCCCCCCTCGGGGGGGCGCGGGCACTGAAGCTTTCTTT
d_call: -
j_call: TRBJ1-1
v_call: TRBV20-1
clone_size: -

cdr3_aa: CASSLENRDRDTQYF
cdr3_nt: TGTGCCAGCAGCTTAGAGAACCGGGACCGGGATACGCAGTATTTT
d_call: -
j_call: TRBJ2-3
v_call: TRBV11-3
clone_size: -

cdr3_aa: CASSGSQGTNYGYTF
cdr3_nt: TGTGCCAGCAGCGGCTCACAGGGGACTAACTATGGCTACACCTTC
d_call: TRBD1
j_call: TRBJ1-2
v_call: TRBV9
clone_size: -

cdr3_aa: CASRVQGNYGYTF
cdr3_nt: TGTGCCAGCAGGGTACAGGGAAACTATGGCTACACCTTC
d_call: -
j_call: TRBJ1-2
v_call: TRBV6-1
clone_size: -

cdr3_aa: CASSTRAGSSYNEQYF
cdr3_nt: TGTGCCAGCAGCACGAGAGCGGGGAGCTCCTACAATGAGCAGTACTTC
d_call: TRBD2
j_call: TRBJ2-7
v_call: TRBV7-3
clone_size: once

cdr3_aa: CSASRAGSSYNEQFF
cdr3_nt: TGCAGTGCTAGTCGAGCCGGGAGCTCCTACAATGAGCAGTTCTTC
d_call: -
j_call: TRBJ2-1
v_call: TRBV20-1
clone_size: once

cdr3_aa: CASSKDRGQPQHF
cdr3_nt: TGTGCCAGCAGTAAGGACCGAGGTCAGCCCCAGCATTTT
d_call: -
j_call: TRBJ1-5
v_call: TRBV12-3/TRBV12-4
clone_size: few

cdr3_aa: CASSLSRHFGRNEQFF
cdr3_nt: TGTGCCAGCAGTTTATCTAGACACTTCGGCCGAAATGAGCAGTTCTTC
d_call: -
j_call: TRBJ2-1
v_call: TRBV12-3/TRBV12-4
clone_size: -

cdr3_aa: CATTVGLGVTQYF
cdr3_nt: TGTGCCACCACCGTGGGACTCGGCGTGACGCAGTATTTT
d_call: -
j_call: TRBJ2-3
v_call: TRBV15
clone_size: -

cdr3_aa: CASSPPGRGFDEQFF
cdr3_nt: TGTGCCAGCTCACCACCGGGACGGGGGTTCGATGAGCAGTTCTTC
d_call: -
j_call: TRBJ2-1
v_call: TRBV18
clone_size: -

cdr3_aa: CASRISGGALETQYF
cdr3_nt: TGTGCCAGCAGAATAAGCGGGGGGGCCTTGGAGACCCAGTACTTC
d_call: TRBD2
j_call: TRBJ2-5
v_call: TRBV12-3/TRBV12-4
clone_size: few

cdr3_aa: CASSSGPIGNTEAFF
cdr3_nt: TGCGCCAGCAGCTCGGGTCCTATTGGGAACACTGAAGCTTTCTTT
d_call: -
j_call: TRBJ1-1
v_call: TRBV5-1
clone_size: -

cdr3_aa: CASSEWKGGPSYKQYF
cdr3_nt: TGTGCCAGCAGTGAATGGAAAGGGGGCCCTTCCTACAAGCAGTACTTC
d_call: TRBD1
j_call: TRBJ2-7
v_call: TRBV25-1
clone_size: -

cdr3_aa: CASSLASGLAGSYNEQYF
cdr3_nt: TGTGCCAGCAGCTTAGCGTCCGGACTAGCGGGTTCCTACAATGAGCAGTACTTC
d_call: TRBD2
j_call: TRBJ2-5
v_call: TRBV7-2
clone_size: -

cdr3_aa: CASSDDLGLAQNEQFF
cdr3_nt: TGTGCCAGCAGCGACGACCTGGGACTAGCCCAAAATGAGCAGTTCTTC
d_call: TRBD2
j_call: TRBJ2-1
v_call: TRBV9
clone_size: -

cdr3_aa: CSARAQTSGAYNEQFF
cdr3_nt: TGCAGTGCTAGAGCTCAGACTAGCGGGGCCTACAATGAGCAGTTCTTC
d_call: TRBD2
j_call: TRBJ2-1
v_call: TRBV20-1
clone_size: -

cdr3_aa: CASSPQAGGSASSYEQYF
cdr3_nt: TGTGCCAGCAGCCCTCAAGCGGGGGGGTCCGCCAGCTCCTACGAGCAGTACTTC
d_call: TRBD2
j_call: TRBJ2-7
v_call: TRBV7-9
clone_size: -

cdr3_aa: CASTTTGQGTYEQYF
cdr3_nt: TGTGCCAGCACAACAACGGGACAGGGAACCTACGAGCAGTACTTC
d_call: TRBD1
j_call: TRBJ2-7
v_call: TRBV28
clone_size: few

cdr3_aa: CASSPGGGGAFF
cdr3_nt: TGTGCCAGCTCACCCGGAGGGGGGGGAGCTTTCTTT
d_call: -
j_call: TRBJ1-1
v_call: TRBV18
clone_size: -

cdr3_aa: CAGSAGANTEAFF
cdr3_nt: TGTGCCGGCAGTGCGGGGGCCAACACTGAAGCTTTCTTT
d_call: -
j_call: TRBJ1-1
v_call: TRBV2
clone_size: once

cdr3_aa: CASSQPPLLAGGRNEQFF
cdr3_nt: TGTGCCAGCAGCCAACCCCCACTACTAGCGGGGGGGCGGAATGAGCAGTTCTTC
d_call: TRBD2
j_call: TRBJ2-1
v_call: TRBV11-2
clone_size: -

cdr3_aa: CASSSGLAGGVTYEQYF
cdr3_nt: TGTGCCAGCAGCTCAGGACTAGCGGGGGGGGTTACCTACGAGCAGTACTTC
d_call: TRBD2
j_call: TRBJ2-7
v_call: TRBV28
clone_size: -

cdr3_aa: CASSLVWTGKETQYF
cdr3_nt: TGTGCCAGCAGCTTAGTTTGGACAGGGAAAGAGACCCAGTACTTC
d_call: TRBD1
j_call: TRBJ2-5
v_call: TRBV7-8
clone_size: -

cdr3_aa: CASSPGQDLFVTEAFF
cdr3_nt: TGCGCCAGCAGCCCGGGACAGGACCTCTTTGTCACTGAAGCTTTCTTT
d_call: TRBD1
j_call: TRBJ1-1
v_call: TRBV5-1
clone_size: -

cdr3_aa: CSVEDNREGGYTF
cdr3_nt: TGCAGCGTTGAAGACAACAGGGAAGGTGGCTACACCTTC
d_call: -
j_call: TRBJ1-2
v_call: TRBV29-1
clone_size: -

cdr3_aa: CASMKGGDGYTF
cdr3_nt: TGTGCCAGCATGAAAGGCGGAGATGGCTACACCTTC
d_call: -
j_call: TRBJ1-2
v_call: TRBV6-6
clone_size: -

cdr3_aa: CASSLVLAGGFAYEQYF
cdr3_nt: TGTGCCAGCAGCTTAGTATTAGCGGGGGGCTTTGCCTACGAGCAGTACTTC
d_call: TRBD2
j_call: TRBJ2-7
v_call: TRBV7-2
clone_size: few

cdr3_aa: CSATPRLAGAQYAQYF
cdr3_nt: TGCAGTGCCACCCCCAGACTAGCGGGGGCCCAATACGCGCAGTATTTT
d_call: TRBD2
j_call: TRBJ2-3
v_call: TRBV20-1
clone_size: few